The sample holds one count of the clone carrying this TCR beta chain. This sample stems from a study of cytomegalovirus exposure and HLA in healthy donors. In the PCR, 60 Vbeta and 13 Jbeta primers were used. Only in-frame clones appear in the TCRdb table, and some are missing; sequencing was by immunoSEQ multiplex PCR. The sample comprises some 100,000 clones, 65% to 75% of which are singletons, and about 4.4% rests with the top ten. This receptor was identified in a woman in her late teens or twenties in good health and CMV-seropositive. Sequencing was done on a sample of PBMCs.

The CDR3 region has the DNA TGTGCCACCCCCCCAGCGCCTGAAGCTTTCTTT. Encoded protein: CATPPAPEAFF. J is TRBJ1-1 and V is TRBV2; D unresolved. V lost 10 bases and J 6 bases, leaving 12 bases between the germline ends. Germline lookup yields CDR1 SNHLY and CDR2 FYNNEI. The CDR3 spans 11 residues.